This T cell receptor (beta chain) was identified in a study of metastatic and nonmetastatic thyroid tumors. TCRdb reprocessed the PCR reads via MiXCR. The data contain approximately 14,000 clones, about 29% of them singletons. Findings and limits, study-wide: According to reports, the diversity of TCR beta was significantly higher in malignant thyroid tumors than in benign nodules, and this held in both blood and tumor samples.

This clone ranks as medium-sized. What it binds is not known. There were no patients who had received any treatment before thyroid surgery. Per the germline V gene, CDR1 is DFQATT and CDR2 is SNEGSKA (reference sequence). V lost 3 bases, J lost 5 bases, and 5 bases stayed unmatched. The CDR3 consists of 15 residues. The material sequenced was blood. The sequence was collected from a female donor with papillary thyroid cancer or a benign thyroid nodule (not recorded which). Some clones in this sample may be carry-over from other donors' samples. The genes are TRBV20-1 and TRBJ2-5; 14 bases are shared with TRBD2. The CDR3 spells CSARTSGRGSETQYF. The CDR3 DNA reads TGCAGTGCTAGGACTAGCGGGAGGGGGTCGGAGACCCAGTACTTC.